Presented here are 22 T cell receptor beta chains from one specimen sequenced in a study of blood T cell repertoires in COVID-19. Generated by immunoSEQ multiplex PCR, the TCRdb table keeps only in-frame clones and is missing some. Seen here are around 150,000 clones, 85% observed once, and the top ten hold over 3%. Sequenced sample: peripheral blood. These receptors were collected from a human donor with acute or convalescent COVID-19. The donor label of this sample is uncertain.

In regard to this clone: The junction departs from germline at one end; a sequencing error may be responsible. The chain recombines TRBV5-6 with TRBJ2-1, with D perhaps TRBD1 (5 bases). CDR3 length: 13 amino acids. Germline-derived CDR1 and CDR2 are SGHDT and YYEEEE. The CDR3 sequence is CASSFSGYSEQFF. CDR3 nucleotides: TGTGCCAGCAGCTTTTCAGGGTACAGTGAGCAGTTCTTC.

Only a few counts were recorded for this clone. This chain joins TRBV15 and TRBJ1-3; 7 bases are shared with TRBD1. This CDR3 has 14 residues. Germline CDR1 LNHNV, CDR2 YYDKDF (reference sequence). V lost 6 bases to trimming and J lost 2 bases; unmatched junction nucleotides: 4. This CDR3 reads CATRDRFTGNTIYF. The CDR3 nucleotides are TGTGCCACCAGGGACAGGTTTACTGGAAACACCATATATTTT.

The chain employs TRBV29-1 and TRBJ1-5; D unclear. Per the germline V gene, CDR1 is SQVTM and CDR2 is ANQGSEA. This CDR3 has 13 residues. The V gene lost 2 bases and the J gene lost 0 bases, with 5 bases spanning the gap. The DNA of the CDR3 is TGCAGCGTTGAAACAGATAGCAATCAGCCCCAGCATTTT. It codes for CSVETDSNQPQHF.

V gene TRBV11-2 combines with J gene TRBJ1-3; 8 bases map to TRBD1. Germline CDR1 is SGHAT and CDR2 is FQNNGV. CDR3 length: 16 amino acids. Trimming took 4 bases from V and 4 from J; bases not matched to a gene: 9. The CDR3 protein is CASSSPRTGIGNTIYF. CDR3 coding DNA: TGTGCCAGCAGCTCGCCCCGGACAGGGATAGGAAACACCATATATTTT.

The chain carries TRBV5-1 and TRBJ1-1; the D is unclear. V was cut by 4 bases and J by 5 bases, with 9 bases left in between. The CDR3 is 12 residues long. Germline V lookup: CDR1 SGHRS, CDR2 YFSETQ. The CDR3 nucleotides are TGCGCCAGCAGCGACTCACTTACTGAAGCTTTCTTT. Translation: CASSDSLTEAFF.

This rearrangement joins TRBV27 to TRBJ2-5, with D tentatively TRBD2 (5 bases). The germline V gene encodes CDR1 MNHEY and CDR2 SMNVEV (reference sequence). This CDR3 contains 13 residues. The V end was cut by 3 bases, the J end by 1 base, with 6 bases between. As DNA, the CDR3 is TGTGCCAGCAGTTTCCGGGGCCAAGAGACCCAGTACTTC. Translated: CASSFRGQETQYF.

CDR3 DNA: TGTGCCAGCAGGGGAGGACAGGGGCTACAAGAGACCCAGTACTTC. This translates into CASRGGQGLQETQYF. V is TRBV28 and J is TRBJ2-5, with 9 bases that match TRBD1. Germline V gene data show CDR1 as MDHEN and CDR2 as SYDVKM. V gave up 6 bases and J gave up 2 bases; unmatched junction bases: 7. The CDR3 loop spans 15 amino acids.

J is TRBJ2-1 and V is TRBV6-5; D is possibly TRBD2 (6 bases). Trimming took off 8 bases at V and 0 bases at J, with 8 bases between the two ends. The CDR3 loop spans 13 amino acids. CDR1 and CDR2 (germline): MNHEY, SVGAGI. CDR3 DNA: TGTGCCAGCGGGGGAGGCTCCTACAATGAGCAGTTCTTC. It translates to CASGGGSYNEQFF.

The genes are TRBV27 and TRBJ1-2; D is possibly TRBD1 (6 bases). The CDR3 runs 14 residues. In germline, CDR1 is MNHEY, CDR2 SMNVEV (reference sequence). Trimming cost V 7 bases and J 3 bases, with 15 bases left between them. CDR3 DNA sequence: TGTGCCAGCATCTACAGGGTAGGAGACTATGGCTACACCTTC. It codes for CASIYRVGDYGYTF.

V gene TRBV5-5 combines with J gene TRBJ2-5; 7 positions agree with TRBD1. The CDR3 sequence is 13 residues long. V shed 5 bases, J shed 7 bases, and the junction held 8 bases outside the gene matches. Germline V gene data show CDR1 as SGHKS and CDR2 as YYEKEE (reference sequence). The CDR3 loop is CASRRDRMATQYF. The CDR3 DNA is TGTGCCAGCAGACGGGACAGAATGGCGACCCAGTACTTC.

This clone was observed many times. V is TRBV11-2 and J is TRBJ1-2, with a tentative D call TRBD1 (6 bases). V lost 5 bases and J 5 bases, leaving 18 bases between the germline ends. Germline CDR1 reads SGHAT; CDR2 reads FQNNGV. CDR3 length: 15 residues. CDR3 in DNA: TGTGCCAGCAGCCGGGGGGCCCCCTCTATATATGGCTACACCTTC. Translated: CASSRGAPSIYGYTF.

This chain connects TRBV6-2 or TRBV6-3 to TRBJ2-1, with 11 positions matching TRBD2. Trimming took 2 bases from V and 8 from J; bases not matched to a gene: 5. The CDR3 is 15 amino acids. Germline assignment: CDR1 MNHEY and CDR2 SVGEGT. This chain's CDR3 is CASSYTGLADYEQFF. In nucleotides, the CDR3 is TGTGCCAGCAGTTACACGGGACTAGCGGACTATGAGCAGTTCTTC.

J is TRBJ1-2 and V is TRBV30, with a possible D match to TRBD1 (6 bases). V gave up 0 bases and J gave up 6 bases, with 17 bases separating them. There are 15 residues in the CDR3. CDR1 is GTSNPN and CDR2 is SVGIG in the germline V gene (reference sequence). CDR3 coding DNA: TGTGCCTGGAGTGTTGTAGCAGGGGCCAGGGATGGCTACACCTTC. Residues: CAWSVVAGARDGYTF.

Only one count was recorded for this clone. The rearrangement uses TRBV7-2 and TRBJ1-2; 8 bases are shared with TRBD1. V gave up 5 bases and J gave up 4 bases; unmatched junction bases: 15. CDR1 is SGHTA, CDR2 FQGNSA, per germline. The CDR3 is made up of 17 amino acids. CDR3 region: CASSTNPGQVPFYGYTF. CDR3 DNA sequence: TGTGCCAGCAGCACTAATCCGGGACAGGTGCCCTTCTATGGCTACACCTTC.

This chain links TRBV10-1 with TRBJ2-7, with 8 bases fitting TRBD2. V lost 5 bases to trimming and J lost 2 bases; unmatched junction nucleotides: 5. This CDR3 is 14 amino acids long. The V gene's germline CDR1 is WNHNN and CDR2 SYGVQD (reference sequence). Here the CDR3 reads CASSSGGPPYEQYF. The CDR3 nucleotides are TGCGCCAGCAGTAGCGGGGGACCTCCCTACGAGCAGTACTTC.

This sequence joins TRBV18 and TRBJ2-7; D remains unclear. CDR1 and CDR2 from the germline V gene are KGHSH and LQKENI. Trimming cost V 3 bases and J 2 bases, with 23 bases left between them. This CDR3 region has 18 residues. The CDR3 sequence: CASSPNHHLPSNPYEQYF. The DNA of the CDR3 is TGTGCCAGCTCACCGAATCACCACTTACCCTCAAATCCCTACGAGCAGTACTTC.

The chain has TRBV11-3 and TRBJ2-1, with 13 nucleotides matching TRBD2. The germline CDR1 and CDR2 sequences are SGHNT and YENEEA. The V segment lost 5 bases and the J segment 7 bases; nucleotides outside the gene matches: 11. The CDR3 consists of 17 residues. The DNA of the CDR3 is TGTGCCAGCAGCCCAGGGGGACTAGCGGGGACCAAGAATGAGCAGTTCTTC. Amino acid sequence: CASSPGGLAGTKNEQFF.

The chain links TRBV7-3 to TRBJ2-7; TRBD1 aligns across 7 bases. This CDR3 is built from 15 residues. Germline V lookup: CDR1 SGHTA, CDR2 FQGTGA. The V segment lost 2 bases and the J segment 3 bases; nucleotides outside the gene matches: 7. Here the CDR3 DNA reads TGTGCCAGCAGCTTATCCGGACAGGTCGGCTACGAGCAGTACTTC. Encoded protein: CASSLSGQVGYEQYF.

The chain uses TRBV7-9 and TRBJ1-3; TRBD1 might be the D (5 bases). CDR3 length equals 15 residues. Trimming removed 5 bases at V and 4 bases at J, with 15 bases between. Per the germline V gene, CDR1 is SEHNR and CDR2 is FQNEAQ (reference sequence). CDR3 protein: CASSPGIRSGNTIYF. Written as DNA, the CDR3 is TGTGCCAGCAGCCCAGGGATACGCTCCGGAAACACCATATATTTT.

The chain has TRBV28 and TRBJ1-1; 10 positions agree with TRBD1. Trimming removed 6 bases from V and 1 base from J; junction bases left unmatched: 2. Germline CDR1 and CDR2: MDHEN and SYDVKM. The CDR3 has 14 residues. The CDR3 reads CASRGTGENTEAFF. In DNA, the CDR3 is TGTGCCAGCAGAGGGACAGGGGAGAACACTGAAGCTTTCTTT. Variable domain in full (rest from reference TRBV28 and TRBJ1-1): DVKVTQSSRYLVKRTGEKVFLECVQDMDHENMFWYRQDPGLGLRLIYFSYDVKMKEKGDIPEGYSVSREKKERFSLILESASTNQTSMYLCASRGTGENTEAFFGQGTRLTVV.

This clone was seen only a few times. The chain links TRBV30 to TRBJ2-5; a weak D match, TRBD2 (6 bases). The CDR3 length is 13 residues. The V end was cut by 1 base, the J end by 4 bases, with 10 bases between. Germline values: CDR1 GTSNPN, CDR2 SVGIG (reference sequence). CDR3 sequence (DNA): TGTGCCTGGAGTGGGGGGGATCGAGAGACCCAGTACTTC. The encoded protein is CAWSGGDRETQYF.

The chain employs TRBV7-9 and TRBJ1-2, with D tentatively TRBD1 (5 bases). The CDR3 covers 16 residues. Germline CDR1 and CDR2: SEHNR and FQNEAQ (reference sequence). The V end lost 5 bases, the J end lost 3 bases, and 19 bases lay between the germline ends. CDR3 DNA sequence: TGTGCCAGCAGCCCCCGGGGGGTAGGGGATGACTATGGCTACACCTTC. Amino acid sequence: CASSPRGVGDDYGYTF.